Shown below are 21 T cell receptor beta chains from a single sample sequenced in a study of T cells in Graves' hyperthyroidism and ophthalmopathy. RNA transcripts were the template for amplifying TCR beta CDR3 regions. A first-round RT-PCR of the TCR CDR3 used the HTBI primer set. MiXCR was run by TCRdb on the multiplex PCR reads, yielding one entry per CDR3 protein. The repertoire has about 200,000 distinct CDR3 sequences, around 18% of them found once; the top ten carry around two fifths. Sequenced material: blood. The receptors were gathered from a man aged 35 to 55 with Graves' hyperthyroidism.

The CDR3 is CASSQGPEQPQHF. The CDR3 DNA sequence: TGTGCCAGCAGCCAGGGGCCGGAACAGCCCCAGCATTTT. The chain joins TRBV11-2 to TRBJ1-5; perhaps TRBD1 as D (6 bases). This CDR3 region has 13 residues. Trimming took off 5 bases at V and 7 bases at J, with 12 bases between the two ends. The germline V gene encodes CDR1 SGHAT and CDR2 FQNNGV.

Remarks on this clonotype: A much more abundant neighbour one base away suggests this may be a read error. The chain links TRBV7-9 to TRBJ2-5; D is undetermined. V lost 0 bases and J lost 0, with 8 bases in between. The V gene's germline CDR1 is SEHNR and CDR2 FQNEAQ (reference sequence). CDR3 length equals 15 residues. CDR3 DNA sequence: TGTGCCAGCAGCTTAGCAGTCGAGTACCAAGAGACCCAGTACTTC. This encodes CASSLAVEYQETQYF. Full variable domain (rest looked up from reference TRBV7-9 and TRBJ2-5): DTGVSQNPRHKITKRGQNVTFRCDPISEHNRLYWYRQTLGQGPEFLTYFQNEAQLEKSRLLSDRFSAERPKGSFSTLEIQRTEQGDSAMYLCASSLAVEYQETQYFGPGTRLLVL.

This chain connects TRBV7-2 to TRBJ1-3; D gene unclear. From germline, CDR1 is SGHTA and CDR2 FQGNSA. The germline V and J ends were trimmed by 1 base and 8 bases, with 18 bases remaining between them. The CDR3 is 16 residues long. CDR3 loop: CASSLDAASLGDTIYF. CDR3 sequence (DNA): TGTGCCAGCAGCTTAGATGCGGCCTCTCTGGGAGACACCATATATTTT.

This clonotype was found once. The rearrangement links TRBV5-1 to TRBJ1-2; weak D call: TRBD1 (6 bases). Per the germline V gene, CDR1 is SGHRS and CDR2 is YFSETQ. The CDR3 consists of 15 residues. Trimming took off 0 bases at V and 6 bases at J, with 15 bases between the two ends. As DNA, the CDR3 is TGCGCCAGCAGCTTGGCCGGAGAGGGGGGCGATGGCTACACCTTC. Its translation: CASSLAGEGGDGYTF.

This clonotype was recorded many times. The chain joins TRBV28 to TRBJ2-7, with D perhaps given as TRBD1 or TRBD2 (5 bases each). The germline gives CDR1 MDHEN, CDR2 SYDVKM. Trimming stripped 9 bases from V and 3 bases from J, with 18 bases between. The length of the CDR3 is 14 residues. The CDR3 protein is CASYSPGQNYEQYF. CDR3 nucleotide sequence: TGTGCCAGTTACTCCCCGGGGCAGAACTACGAGCAGTACTTC.

The rearrangement joins TRBV9 to TRBJ2-3, with D hard to call. The CDR3 runs 10 residues. The germline V gene has CDR1 SGDLS and CDR2 YYNGEE. V lost 7 bases to trimming and J lost 4 bases, with 4 bases between them. The CDR3 protein is CASGPDTQYF. CDR3 sequence (DNA): TGTGCCAGCGGGCCAGATACGCAGTATTTT. Combining the CDR3 with reference TRBV9 and TRBJ2-3 gives the whole variable domain DSGVTQTPKHLITATGQRVTLRCSPRSGDLSVYWYQQSLDQGLQFLIQYYNGEERAKGNILERFSAQQFPDLHSELNLSSLELGDSALYFCASGPDTQYFGPGTRLTVL.

This clonotype was counted ten times or more. The rearrangement links TRBV11-2 to TRBJ1-1, with D uncertain. This CDR3 region has 16 residues. Germline V gene sequence: CDR1 SGHAT, CDR2 FQNNGV. The V and J ends lost 4 bases and 0 bases respectively, with 15 bases between them. The CDR3 coding sequence is TGTGCCAGCAGCTCAACCCGAAGGCGGATGAACACTGAAGCTTTCTTT. Protein: CASSSTRRRMNTEAFF.

This clonotype was seen at least ten times. The chain couples TRBV2 to TRBJ1-6, with D unclear. CDR3 size: 16 residues. Germline V gene sequence: CDR1 SNHLY, CDR2 FYNNEI. Trimming left V 5 bases short and J 0 bases short, with 11 bases between. CDR3 coding DNA: TGTGCCAGCAGTTCCTCTTTGAGCTCCTATAATTCACCCCTCCACTTT. Protein: CASSSSLSSYNSPLHF.

The sample holds many counts of this clonotype. The chain is built from TRBV6-1 and TRBJ2-4; D is ambiguous. The CDR3 runs 15 residues. The V gene lost 6 bases and the J gene lost 0 bases, with 12 bases spanning the gap. CDR1 and CDR2 from the germline V gene are MNHNS and SASEGT. The CDR3 here is CASSRLAGAKNIQYF. CDR3 DNA sequence: TGTGCCAGCAGCAGACTCGCAGGAGCCAAAAACATTCAGTACTTC.

This clonotype was seen ten or more times. The genes are TRBV3-1 and TRBJ1-4; 7 nucleotides align to TRBD1. This CDR3 comprises 14 residues. Germline V CDR1 and CDR2: LGHDT, YNNKEL (reference sequence). Losses at the gene ends were 5 bases for V and 4 bases for J; bases not matched to a gene: 4. CDR3 sequence reads: CASSIRDSNEKLFF. In DNA, the CDR3 is TGTGCCAGCAGCATCCGGGACAGTAATGAAAAACTGTTTTTT.

This clonotype occurred many times. This CDR3 reads CASSEVETSQEFF. The CDR3 DNA follows: TGTGCCAGCAGTGAAGTTGAGACTAGCCAAGAGTTCTTC. The J gene is TRBJ2-1, the V gene TRBV2, with 7 bases identical to TRBD2. Germline-derived CDR1 and CDR2 are SNHLY and FYNNEI. The CDR3 totals 13 residues. The ends lost 1 base at V and 14 bases at J; junction bases unmatched: 8.

The chain links TRBV3-1 to TRBJ2-7; 8 positions match TRBD2. Germline values: CDR1 LGHDT, CDR2 YNNKEL (reference sequence). Trimming cost V 1 base and J 3 bases; bases outside gene matches: 5. The CDR3 runs 15 residues. CDR3 region: CASSQGSGAIYEQYF. The CDR3 region has the DNA TGTGCCAGCAGCCAAGGTAGCGGGGCTATCTACGAGCAGTACTTC.

This clonotype has just a few counts. A read error may account for a junction end that differs from germline. The chain joins TRBV6-1 to TRBJ1-5, with D uncertain. Germline V gene lookup returns CDR1 MNHNS and CDR2 SASEGT. The CDR3 is 13 residues long. The CDR3 DNA follows: TGTGCCAGCAGTGAATTCCCTAATCAGGCCCAGCATTTT. Translating it yields CASSEFPNQAQHF.

The rearrangement uses TRBV18 and TRBJ1-1; D uncertain. CDR1 KGHSH and CDR2 LQKENI come from the germline V gene. CDR3 length: 16 residues. Trimming removed 8 bases at V and 0 bases at J, with 19 bases between. The CDR3 bases are TGTGCCAGCGTACGAACCCAGACAACCATGAACACTGAAGCTTTCTTT. Encoded protein: CASVRTQTTMNTEAFF. The full variable domain, in which reference TRBV18 and TRBJ1-1 provide the parts outside the CDR3, is NAGVMQNPRHLVRRRGQEARLRCSPMKGHSHVYWYRQLPEEGLKFMVYLQKENIIDESGMPKERFSAEFPKEGPSILRIQQVVRGDSAAYFCASVRTQTTMNTEAFFGQGTRLTVV.

This clonotype was seen ten or more times. Here the CDR3 reads CASSRRDRGTEAFF. The CDR3 DNA reads TGTGCCAGCAGCAGGAGGGACAGGGGCACTGAAGCTTTCTTT. This rearrangement joins TRBV5-6 to TRBJ1-1; TRBD1 agrees at 10 bases. The CDR3 length is 14 residues. From germline, CDR1 is SGHDT and CDR2 YYEEEE. V trimming: 4 bases; J trimming: 4 bases; junction bases outside the gene matches: 4.

At least ten counts were recorded for this clonotype. The chain joins TRBV28 to TRBJ1-4; 10 bases fit TRBD1. CDR1 and CDR2 (germline): MDHEN, SYDVKM. The CDR3 runs 18 residues. V gave up 1 base and J gave up 2 bases; unmatched junction bases: 7. The CDR3 region is CASSLFGGQGLTNEKLFF. The CDR3 nucleotides are TGTGCCAGCAGTTTATTTGGGGGACAGGGGTTGACTAATGAAAAACTGTTTTTT.

This clonotype was seen at least ten times. This chain joins TRBV9 and TRBJ2-1, with 11 bases aligning to TRBD2. The germline gives CDR1 SGDLS, CDR2 YYNGEE. V trimming: 4 bases; J trimming: 9 bases; junction bases outside the gene matches: 9. The CDR3 runs to 15 residues. CDR3 sequence (DNA): TGTGCCAGCAGCCCATATAGCGGGGGGGCCCCTGAGCAGTTCTTC. This translates into CASSPYSGGAPEQFF.

This clonotype was recorded many times. The chain carries TRBV7-2 and TRBJ2-7; weak D call: TRBD1 (5 bases). CDR1 is SGHTA, CDR2 FQGNSA, per germline. Trimming pared 1 base from V and 0 bases from J, leaving 16 bases between. CDR3 length: 17 residues. The chain's CDR3 is CASSLVGHPRSSYEQYF. The CDR3 bases are TGTGCCAGCAGCTTAGTCGGACACCCAAGGAGCTCCTACGAGCAGTACTTC. The variable domain in full, with the rest retrieved from reference TRBV7-2 and TRBJ2-7, is GAGVSQSPSNKVTEKGKDVELRCDPISGHTALYWYRQSLGQGLEFLIYFQGNSAPDKSGLPSDRFSAERTGGSVSTLTIQRTQQEDSAVYLCASSLVGHPRSSYEQYFGPGTRLTVT.

This clonotype has a count of ten or more. The V and J genes are TRBV6-1 and TRBJ2-5; D ambiguous. This CDR3 region has 13 residues. V lost 7 bases, J lost 5 bases, and 14 bases lay in between. The germline V gene encodes CDR1 MNHNS and CDR2 SASEGT. CDR3 nucleotide sequence: TGTGCCAGCAAGGTCTCCCAAGAGGAGACCCAGTACTTC. It translates to CASKVSQEETQYF.

This chain joins TRBV4-3 and TRBJ1-1; TRBD1 agrees at 8 bases. With V trimmed by 1 base and J by 4 bases, 2 bases remained unmatched. The CDR3 length is 14 residues. Germline lookup yields CDR1 LGHNA and CDR2 YSLEER. CDR3 in amino acids: CASSQGTGITEAFF. As DNA, the CDR3 is TGCGCCAGCAGCCAAGGGACAGGGATCACTGAAGCTTTCTTT.

This rearrangement joins TRBV5-5 to TRBJ1-4; no firm D call. The CDR3 contains 13 residues. V lost 7 bases to trimming and J lost 3 bases, with 10 bases between them. Germline V gives CDR1 SGHKS, CDR2 YYEKEE (reference sequence). CDR3 DNA: TGTGCCAGCCTGGGTGAAGCTAATGAAAAACTGTTTTTT. It encodes CASLGEANEKLFF.